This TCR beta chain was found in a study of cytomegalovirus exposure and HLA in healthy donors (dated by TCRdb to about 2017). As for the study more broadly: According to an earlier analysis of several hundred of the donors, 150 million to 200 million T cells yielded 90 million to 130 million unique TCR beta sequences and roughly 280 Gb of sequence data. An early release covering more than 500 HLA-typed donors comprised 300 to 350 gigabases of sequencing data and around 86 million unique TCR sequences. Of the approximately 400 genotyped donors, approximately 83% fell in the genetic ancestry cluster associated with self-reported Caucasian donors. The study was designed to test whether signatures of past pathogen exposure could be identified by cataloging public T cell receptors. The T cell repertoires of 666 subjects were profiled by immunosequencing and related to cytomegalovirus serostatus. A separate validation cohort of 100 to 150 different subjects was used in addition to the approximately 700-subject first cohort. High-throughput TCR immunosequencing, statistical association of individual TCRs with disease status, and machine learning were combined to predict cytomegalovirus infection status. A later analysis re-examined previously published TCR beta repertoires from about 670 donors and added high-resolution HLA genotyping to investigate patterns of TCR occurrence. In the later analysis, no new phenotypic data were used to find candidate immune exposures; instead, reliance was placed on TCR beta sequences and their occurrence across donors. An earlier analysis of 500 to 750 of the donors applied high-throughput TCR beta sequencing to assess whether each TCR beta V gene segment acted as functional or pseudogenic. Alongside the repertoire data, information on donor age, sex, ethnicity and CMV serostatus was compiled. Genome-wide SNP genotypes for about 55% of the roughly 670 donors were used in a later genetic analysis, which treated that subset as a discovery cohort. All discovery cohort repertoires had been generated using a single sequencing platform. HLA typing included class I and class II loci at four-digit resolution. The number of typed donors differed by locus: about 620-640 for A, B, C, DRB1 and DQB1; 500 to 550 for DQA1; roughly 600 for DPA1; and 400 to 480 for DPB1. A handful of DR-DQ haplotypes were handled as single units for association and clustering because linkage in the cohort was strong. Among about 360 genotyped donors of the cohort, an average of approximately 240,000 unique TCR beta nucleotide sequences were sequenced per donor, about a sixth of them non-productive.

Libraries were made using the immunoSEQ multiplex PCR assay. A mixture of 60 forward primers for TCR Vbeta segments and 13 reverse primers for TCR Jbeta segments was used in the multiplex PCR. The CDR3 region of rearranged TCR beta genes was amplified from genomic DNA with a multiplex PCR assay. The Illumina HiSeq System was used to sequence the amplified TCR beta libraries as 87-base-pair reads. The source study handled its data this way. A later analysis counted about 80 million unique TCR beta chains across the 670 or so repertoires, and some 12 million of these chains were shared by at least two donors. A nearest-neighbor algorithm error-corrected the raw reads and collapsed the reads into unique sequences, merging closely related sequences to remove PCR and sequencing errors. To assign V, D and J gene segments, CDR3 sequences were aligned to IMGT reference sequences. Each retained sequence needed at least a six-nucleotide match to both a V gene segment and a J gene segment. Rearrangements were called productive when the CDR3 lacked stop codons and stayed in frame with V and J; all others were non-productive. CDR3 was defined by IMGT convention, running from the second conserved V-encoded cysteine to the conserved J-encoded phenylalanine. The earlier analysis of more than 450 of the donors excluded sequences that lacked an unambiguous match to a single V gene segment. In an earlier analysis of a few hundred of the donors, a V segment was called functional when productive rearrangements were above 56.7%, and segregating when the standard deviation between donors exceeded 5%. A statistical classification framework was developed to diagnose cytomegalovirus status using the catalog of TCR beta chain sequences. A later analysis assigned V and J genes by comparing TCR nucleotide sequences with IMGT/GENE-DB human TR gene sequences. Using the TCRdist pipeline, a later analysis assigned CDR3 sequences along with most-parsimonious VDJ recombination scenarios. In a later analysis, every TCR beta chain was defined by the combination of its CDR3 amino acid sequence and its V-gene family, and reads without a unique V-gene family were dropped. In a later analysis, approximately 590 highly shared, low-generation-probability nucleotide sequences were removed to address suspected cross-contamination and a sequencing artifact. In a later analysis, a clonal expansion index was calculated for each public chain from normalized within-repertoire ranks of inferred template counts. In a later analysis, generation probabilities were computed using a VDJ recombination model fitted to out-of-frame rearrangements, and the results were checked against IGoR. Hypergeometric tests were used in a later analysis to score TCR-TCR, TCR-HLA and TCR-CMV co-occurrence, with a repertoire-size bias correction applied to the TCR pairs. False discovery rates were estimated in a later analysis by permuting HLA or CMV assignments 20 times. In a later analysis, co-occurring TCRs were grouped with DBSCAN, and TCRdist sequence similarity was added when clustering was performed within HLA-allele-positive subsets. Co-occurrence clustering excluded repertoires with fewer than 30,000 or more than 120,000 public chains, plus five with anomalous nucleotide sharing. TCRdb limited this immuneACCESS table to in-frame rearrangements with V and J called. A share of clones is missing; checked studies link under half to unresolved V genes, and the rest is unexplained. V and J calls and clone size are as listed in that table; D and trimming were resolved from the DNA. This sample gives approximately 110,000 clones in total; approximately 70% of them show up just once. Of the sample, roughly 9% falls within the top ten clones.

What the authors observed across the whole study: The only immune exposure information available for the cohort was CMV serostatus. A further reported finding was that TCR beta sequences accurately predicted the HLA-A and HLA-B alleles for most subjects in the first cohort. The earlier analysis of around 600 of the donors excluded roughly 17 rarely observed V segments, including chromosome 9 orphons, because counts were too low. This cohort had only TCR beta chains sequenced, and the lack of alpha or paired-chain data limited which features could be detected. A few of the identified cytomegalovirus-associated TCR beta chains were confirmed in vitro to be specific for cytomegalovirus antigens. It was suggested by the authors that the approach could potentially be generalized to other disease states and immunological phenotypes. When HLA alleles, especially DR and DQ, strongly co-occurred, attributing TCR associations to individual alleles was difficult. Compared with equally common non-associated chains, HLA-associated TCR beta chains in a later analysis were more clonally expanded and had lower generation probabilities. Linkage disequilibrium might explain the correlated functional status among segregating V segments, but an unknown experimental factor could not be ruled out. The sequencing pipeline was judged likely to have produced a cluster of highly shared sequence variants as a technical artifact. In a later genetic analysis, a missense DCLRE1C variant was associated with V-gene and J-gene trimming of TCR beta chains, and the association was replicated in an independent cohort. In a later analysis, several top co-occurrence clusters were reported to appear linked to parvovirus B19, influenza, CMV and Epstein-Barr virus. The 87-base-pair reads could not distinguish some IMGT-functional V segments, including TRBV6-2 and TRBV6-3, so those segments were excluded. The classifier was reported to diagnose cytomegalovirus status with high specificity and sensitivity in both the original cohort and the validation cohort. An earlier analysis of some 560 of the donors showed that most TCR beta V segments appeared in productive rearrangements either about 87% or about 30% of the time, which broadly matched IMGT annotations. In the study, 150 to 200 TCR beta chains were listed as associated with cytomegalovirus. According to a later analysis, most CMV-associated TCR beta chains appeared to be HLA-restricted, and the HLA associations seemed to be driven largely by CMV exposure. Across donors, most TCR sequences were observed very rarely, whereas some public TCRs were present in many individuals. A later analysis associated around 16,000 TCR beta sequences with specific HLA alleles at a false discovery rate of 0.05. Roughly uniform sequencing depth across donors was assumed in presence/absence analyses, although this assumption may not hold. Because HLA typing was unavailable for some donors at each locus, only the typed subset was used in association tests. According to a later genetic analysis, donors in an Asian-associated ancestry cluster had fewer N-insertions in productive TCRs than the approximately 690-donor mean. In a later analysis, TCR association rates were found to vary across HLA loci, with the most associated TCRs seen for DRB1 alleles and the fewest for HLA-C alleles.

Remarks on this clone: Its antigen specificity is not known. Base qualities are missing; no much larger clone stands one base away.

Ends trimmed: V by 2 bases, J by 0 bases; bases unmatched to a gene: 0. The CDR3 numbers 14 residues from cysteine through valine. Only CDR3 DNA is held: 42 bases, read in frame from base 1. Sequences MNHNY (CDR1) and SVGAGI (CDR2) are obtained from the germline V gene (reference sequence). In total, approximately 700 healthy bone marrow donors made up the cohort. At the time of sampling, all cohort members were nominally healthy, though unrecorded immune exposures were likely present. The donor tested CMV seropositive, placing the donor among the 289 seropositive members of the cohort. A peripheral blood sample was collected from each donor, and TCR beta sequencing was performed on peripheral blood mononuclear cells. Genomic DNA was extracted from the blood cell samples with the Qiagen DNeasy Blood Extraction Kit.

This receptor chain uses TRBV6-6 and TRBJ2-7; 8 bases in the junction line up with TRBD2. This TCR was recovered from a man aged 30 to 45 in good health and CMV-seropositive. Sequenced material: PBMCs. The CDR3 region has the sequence CASSYSGSSYEQYV. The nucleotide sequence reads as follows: TGTGCCAGCAGTTACAGCGGGAGCTCCTACGAGCAGTACGTC.